These T cell receptor beta chains were read from a single sample in a study of blood T cells in healthy people across ages. TCRdb used MiXCR to reprocess the 5' RACE reads, holding one entry per CDR3 protein. Of fewer than 800,000 distinct CDR3 sequences listed, under 25% were seen once; the top ten hold approximately 3.7%. Material for sequencing was blood. These receptor sequences come from a man in his 70s in good health. Both conserved end residues are part of each CDR3. A D gene is named only where the DNA matches it firmly. A row's size may be missing; if present it is once, few, many or a size class.

v_gene	j_gene	abundance	d_gene	CDR3aa	CDR3nt
TRBV29-1	TRBJ2-5	few	TRBD2	CSVVIGLAGEQYF	TGCAGCGTTGTAATCGGCCTAGCGGGTGAGCAGTACTTC
TRBV5-5	TRBJ2-3	NA	NA	CASSFGLREDTQYF	TGTGCCAGCAGCTTCGGACTAAGGGAAGATACGCAGTATTTT
TRBV24-1	TRBJ2-2	few	NA	CATSGTTGELFF	TGTGCCACCAGTGGAACGACCGGGGAGCTGTTTTTT
TRBV20-1	TRBJ2-1	NA	NA	CSAPDWRSGNEQFF	TGCAGTGCTCCGGACTGGCGAAGTGGCAATGAGCAGTTCTTC
TRBV3-1	TRBJ2-3	few	NA	CASILEGTDTQYF	NA
TRBV4-1	TRBJ2-7	few	TRBD1	CASSQVPGQGTIYEQYF	TGCGCCAGCAGCCAAGTGCCGGGACAGGGGACCATCTACGAGCAGTACTTC
TRBV15	TRBJ2-4	NA	TRBD1	CATNRGGAGQGSSAKNIQYF	TGTGCCACCAACAGAGGCGGAGCGGGACAGGGATCCTCGGCCAAAAACATTCAGTACTTC
TRBV12-3/TRBV12-4	TRBJ1-6	once	TRBD1	CASSVTGGSYNSPLHF	TGTGCCAGCAGTGTAACAGGGGGATCCTATAATTCACCCCTCCACTTT
TRBV7-8	TRBJ2-3	few	TRBD2	CASSLAGSGRAQDTQYF	TGTGCCAGCAGCTTAGCGGGGAGCGGGAGGGCCCAAGATACGCAGTATTTT
TRBV29-1	TRBJ2-2	few	NA	CSVDDRATGELFF	TGCAGCGTAGACGATCGGGCCACCGGGGAGCTGTTTTTT
TRBV20-1	TRBJ2-7	few	TRBD2	CSARKGSGRGYEQYF	TGCAGTGCTAGAAAGGGATCCGGGAGGGGCTACGAGCAGTACTTC
TRBV6-2/TRBV6-3	TRBJ2-7	NA	TRBD2	CASSFLADPYEQYF	TGTGCCAGCAGTTTCCTAGCGGACCCCTACGAGCAGTACTTC
TRBV4-3	TRBJ2-5	once	NA	CASSQGVALTSYDQYF	TGCGCCAGCAGCCAAGGGGTAGCCCTGACCTCCTACGACCAGTACTTC
TRBV15	TRBJ1-3	NA	NA	CATTEGDTGRNTIYF	TGTGCCACCACCGAGGGCGACACTGGGAGAAACACCATATATTTT
TRBV7-2	TRBJ1-4	once	NA	CASSLDPARGGKLFF	TGTGCCAGCAGCTTAGACCCAGCCAGGGGCGGAAAACTGTTTTTT
TRBV12-3/TRBV12-4	TRBJ2-1	NA	NA	CASSRLERVNEQFF	TGTGCCAGCAGCCGACTAGAACGGGTCAATGAGCAGTTCTTC
TRBV4-2	TRBJ2-7	NA	TRBD1	CASSQDIGQGFDEQYF	TGTGCCAGCAGCCAAGATATCGGACAGGGTTTCGACGAGCAGTACTTC
TRBV5-4	TRBJ2-2	once	TRBD2	CASSLEAGGNGELFF	TGTGCCAGCAGCTTGGAAGCGGGGGGGAACGGGGAGCTGTTTTTT
TRBV18	TRBJ2-7	NA	TRBD1	CASSPPTGVYEQYF	TGTGCCAGCTCACCCCCGACAGGGGTCTACGAGCAGTACTTC
TRBV7-2	TRBJ2-7	NA	TRBD2	CASSPGTSGSRDEQYF	TGTGCCAGCAGCCCTGGGACTAGCGGGAGTAGGGACGAGCAGTACTTC
TRBV3-1	TRBJ2-4	many	NA	CASSQELVLRGAGNIQYF	TGTGCCAGCAGCCAAGAACTGGTCCTAAGGGGGGCGGGGAACATTCAGTACTTC